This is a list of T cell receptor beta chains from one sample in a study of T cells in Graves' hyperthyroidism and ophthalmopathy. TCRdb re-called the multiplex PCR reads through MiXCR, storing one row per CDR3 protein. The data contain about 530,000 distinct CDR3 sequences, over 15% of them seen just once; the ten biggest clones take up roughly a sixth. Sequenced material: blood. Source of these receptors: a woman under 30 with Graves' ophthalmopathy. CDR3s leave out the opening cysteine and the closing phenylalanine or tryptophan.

cdr3_aa: ASSRITGTGQF
v_call: TRBV28

cdr3_aa: ASSLNGGNEGTDTQY
v_call: TRBV11-2

cdr3_aa: ASSDDGTGHNSPLH
v_call: TRBV9

cdr3_aa: AITSDRGSYEQY
v_call: TRBV10-3

cdr3_aa: ASSPRRLVRTDTGELF
v_call: TRBV7-3

cdr3_aa: ASSPSGGEKLF
v_call: TRBV7-9

cdr3_aa: SVVGLAGGFEQY
v_call: TRBV29-1

cdr3_aa: ASSIYGGQPQH
v_call: TRBV19

cdr3_aa: ASRLIWGEQF
v_call: TRBV27

cdr3_aa: ASSPYRTGLAGAEPGTDTQY
v_call: TRBV4-3

cdr3_aa: ASGTEEKLF
v_call: TRBV7-3

cdr3_aa: ASSLVGSGQGTYNEQF
v_call: TRBV7-2

cdr3_aa: SASDRGLAKNIQY
v_call: TRBV20-1

cdr3_aa: ASSPRTGPRTEAF
v_call: TRBV6-1

cdr3_aa: ASSARTSPEGETQY
v_call: TRBV11-2

cdr3_aa: ASSQDPRVGGTDTQY
v_call: TRBV3-1

cdr3_aa: ASSLSVGNEKLF
v_call: TRBV27

cdr3_aa: ATSIQGGPLH
v_call: TRBV15

cdr3_aa: ASSQRNTGELF
v_call: TRBV4-3

cdr3_aa: ASSFMWDNSYEQY
v_call: TRBV28

cdr3_aa: ASSSSSTSGRVNEQF
v_call: TRBV7-3

cdr3_aa: ASSLEGTVGDYGYT
v_call: TRBV7-2

cdr3_aa: SASGTKTDEQY
v_call: TRBV20-1

cdr3_aa: ASSSQGPRGYT
v_call: TRBV28

cdr3_aa: ASSQGTPDTQY
v_call: TRBV4-2

cdr3_aa: ASSSGPFTEAF
v_call: TRBV27